One T cell receptor (beta chain) is described in this entry. What it binds is unknown. CDR3 length: 14 residues. Trimming left V 3 bases short and J 6 bases short, with 11 bases between. Germline V gives CDR1 SEHNR, CDR2 FQNEAQ (reference sequence). Each and every patient relapsed after autologous stem cell transplantation, and patients got differing brentuximab vedotin exposure. Complete response, partial response or progressive disease constituted the best responses recorded. Data came from immunoSEQ multiplex PCR; TCRdb stores just in-frame clones and leaves some out. The sample carries 21,000 or so clones, 70% to 80% recorded once. This entry belongs to a study of PD-1 blockade in classical Hodgkin lymphoma. Regarding the study as a whole: Possibly reflecting disease activity or prior therapy, repertoire differences have causes that remain undefined. Baseline TCR diversity was reportedly lower in newly diagnosed patients than in healthy donors. It was reported as lower still in relapsed/refractory patients. CD4+ TCR diversity rose significantly by C4D1, and CD8+ TCR diversity did not.

The sample consisted of peripheral blood mononuclear cells (PBMCs), taken at baseline. This chain connects TRBV7-9 to TRBJ2-2; the D is unclear. The receptor comes from a human donor with classical Hodgkin lymphoma. This CDR3 is CASSFGVESGELFF. CDR3 in DNA: TGTGCCAGCAGCTTTGGGGTCGAGTCCGGGGAGCTGTTTTTT. Looking up the rest from reference TRBV7-9 and TRBJ2-2 gives the full variable domain: DTGVSQNPRHKITKRGQNVTFRCDPISEHNRLYWYRQTLGQGPEFLTYFQNEAQLEKSRLLSDRFSAERPKGSFSTLEIQRTEQGDSAMYLCASSFGVESGELFFGEGSRLTVL.